Below, 32 T cell receptor beta chains from the same sample are listed, as sequenced in a study of blood T cell repertoires in COVID-19. TCRdb's table, derived via immunoSEQ multiplex PCR, lists solely in-frame clones and lacks some. Among roughly 56,000 clones, around 93% were seen once, and the ten largest hold about 4.5%. Specimen: peripheral blood. Receptors originate from a man aged 45-65 years with active COVID-19.

The rearrangement links TRBV21-1 to TRBJ2-1; TRBD2 is taken as the D call from the table, unchecked against the DNA. TRBV21-1 has pseudogene status. The CDR3 length is 14 residues. CDR3 residues: CASSNGRREGEQFF. The CDR3, as DNA: TGTGCCAGCAGCAATGGGCGGCGGGAGGGTGAGCAGTTCTTC.

V is TRBV7-3 and J is TRBJ1-6, with D perhaps TRBD1 (5 bases). Germline assignment: CDR1 SGHTA and CDR2 FQGTGA. Trimming left V 4 bases short and J 7 bases short, with 8 bases between. The CDR3 length is 13 residues. CDR3 DNA: TGTGCCAGCAGCTGGGACTTGAATTCACCCCTCCACTTT. Its protein is CASSWDLNSPLHF.

The chain uses TRBV7-9 and TRBJ1-4; D is ambiguous. CDR1 is SEHNR, CDR2 FQNEAQ, per germline (reference sequence). The CDR3 runs 12 residues. Trimming removed 5 bases from V and 4 bases from J, with 5 bases in between. The CDR3 region is CASSQDNEKLFF. The CDR3 DNA sequence: TGTGCCAGCAGCCAGGATAATGAAAAACTGTTTTTT.

The chain combines TRBV5-6 with TRBJ2-1; 8 bases match TRBD2. The CDR3 is 18 residues long. The V segment lost 2 bases and the J segment 6 bases; nucleotides outside the gene matches: 16. Germline lookup yields CDR1 SGHDT and CDR2 YYEEEE. Written as DNA, the CDR3 is TGTGCCAGCAGCTTAAGTCGGTATAGCGGGATTGGGGGCAATGAGCAGTTCTTC. Its translation: CASSLSRYSGIGGNEQFF.

The DNA for the CDR3 is TGCGCCAGCAGCTTGACGCCTTGGAGGGCCGGTTCCGAGCAGTACTTC. Its protein is CASSLTPWRAGSEQYF. V is TRBV5-1 and J is TRBJ2-7; D is possibly TRBD2 (6 bases). CDR1 is SGHRS and CDR2 is YFSETQ in the germline V gene. V lost 1 base and J 6 bases, leaving 20 bases between the germline ends. The CDR3 has 16 amino acids.

This chain joins TRBV4-2 and TRBJ2-1, with TRBD1 matching over 9 bases. Germline CDR1 and CDR2: LGHNA and YNFKEQ. V lost 4 bases, J lost 2 bases, and 6 bases stayed unmatched. The CDR3 runs 16 residues. The CDR3 loop is CASSPTGTGPYNEQFF. DNA of the CDR3: TGTGCCAGCAGCCCTACCGGGACAGGGCCCTACAATGAGCAGTTCTTC.

The CDR3 DNA reads as TGTGCCAGCAGCTCCGGGACTAGTGGGTCGGGTGGGCAGTTCTTC. Protein sequence: CASSSGTSGSGGQFF. The chain carries TRBV5-6 and TRBJ2-1; TRBD2 matches 8 bases. From germline, CDR1 is SGHDT and CDR2 YYEEEE. CDR3 length: 15 amino acids. V shed 3 bases and J 12 bases; nucleotides not matched to a gene: 14.

V is TRBV4-1 and J is TRBJ1-5; D gene ambiguous. In germline, CDR1 is MGHRA, CDR2 YSYEKL. The CDR3 covers 14 residues. The V end was cut by 2 bases, the J end by 4 bases, with 9 bases between. The CDR3 sequence: CASSQLERNQPQHF. The CDR3 bases are TGCGCCAGCAGCCAACTCGAGCGGAATCAGCCCCAGCATTTT.

The CDR3 sequence: CASIPAAGRRTDTQYF. The CDR3 DNA sequence: TGTGCCAGCATCCCCGCCGCGGGCCGCCGAACAGATACGCAGTATTTT. The gene calls are TRBV28 and TRBJ2-3, with D possibly matching TRBD2 (5 bases). V lost 7 bases and J 3 bases, leaving 20 bases between the germline ends. The CDR3 has 16 residues. Germline V gene sequence: CDR1 MDHEN, CDR2 SYDVKM.

This chain links TRBV27 with TRBJ2-6; 9 bases are shared with TRBD1. The CDR3 sequence is 17 residues long. The germline gives CDR1 MNHEY, CDR2 SMNVEV (reference sequence). Unmatched junction bases numbered 6, after V lost 6 bases and J lost 0 bases. The CDR3 region has the DNA TGTGCCAGCAGCCCGGGACAGGGTCTCTCTGGGGCCAACGTCCTGACTTTC. Translated: CASSPGQGLSGANVLTF.

The chain joins TRBV19 to TRBJ1-1, with 9 bases fitting TRBD1. Germline assignment: CDR1 LNHDA and CDR2 SQIVND (reference sequence). The CDR3 totals 14 residues. V gave up 1 base and J gave up 7 bases; unmatched junction bases: 4. The CDR3, as DNA: TGTGCCAGTAGTATAGCTTGGGGACAGGGTGAAGCTTTCTTT. This translates into CASSIAWGQGEAFF. Full variable domain (outside the CDR3, taken from reference TRBV19 and TRBJ1-1): DGGITQSPKYLFRKEGQNVTLSCEQNLNHDAMYWYRQDPGQGLRLIYYSQIVNDFQKGDIAEGYSVSREKKESFPLTVTSAQKNPTAFYLCASSIAWGQGEAFFGQGTRLTVV.

The chain combines TRBV5-4 with TRBJ2-6; TRBD1 aligns across 7 bases. The germline CDR1 and CDR2 sequences are SGHNT and YYREEE (reference sequence). The junction had 10 bases not matched to a gene; V was cut back by 9 bases and J by 1 base. The CDR3 has 16 amino acids. The CDR3 sequence: CATMTGSDSGANVLTF. CDR3 DNA: TGTGCCACCATGACAGGGTCTGATTCTGGGGCCAACGTCCTGACTTTC. The full variable domain, completed using reference TRBV5-4 and TRBJ2-6, is ETGVTQSPTHLIKTRGQQVTLRCSSQSGHNTVSWYQQALGQGPQFIFQYYREEENGRGNFPPRFSGLQFPNYSSELNVNALELDDSALYLCATMTGSDSGANVLTFGAGSRLTVL.

The rearrangement links TRBV5-1 to TRBJ2-3; 12 nucleotides match TRBD1. The length of the CDR3 is 15 residues. The V segment lost 4 bases and the J segment 6 bases; nucleotides outside the gene matches: 6. CDR1 is SGHRS and CDR2 is YFSETQ in the germline V gene. In nucleotides, the CDR3 is TGCGCCAGCAGCGGGGGACAGGGGGCGCTGGATACGCAGTATTTT. Residues: CASSGGQGALDTQYF.

The V gene is TRBV12-5, the J gene TRBJ2-5, with 13 bases matching TRBD2. This CDR3 is built from 18 residues. The V segment lost 1 base and the J segment 7 bases; nucleotides outside the gene matches: 12. Germline loops: CDR1 LGHNT, CDR2 FRNRAP. The DNA of the CDR3 is TGTGCTAGTGGTTTGGCGGACCCCGGGACTAGCGGGGAGGGGACCCAGTACTTC. This encodes CASGLADPGTSGEGTQYF.

This chain uses TRBV27 with TRBJ1-5, with 7 bases aligning to TRBD1. V shed 5 bases, J shed 7 bases, and the junction held 8 bases outside the gene matches. Germline V gene lookup returns CDR1 MNHEY and CDR2 SMNVEV (reference sequence). CDR3 length: 14 residues. CDR3: CASSLRQGGQPQHF. CDR3 sequence (DNA): TGTGCCAGCAGTCTCAGACAGGGTGGACAGCCCCAGCATTTT.

This chain connects TRBV7-2 to TRBJ1-4, with TRBD1 matching over 10 bases. The germline V gene encodes CDR1 SGHTA and CDR2 FQGNSA. Trimming at V came to 5 bases and at J to 11 bases, leaving 14 bases not matched to a gene. This CDR3 region has 16 residues. The CDR3 here is CASSISPDRGQGKLFF. The DNA of the CDR3 is TGTGCCAGCAGCATTAGCCCCGACAGGGGGCAAGGCAAACTGTTTTTT.

In this sample, this clone turned up once. The V and J genes are TRBV19 and TRBJ1-5; D is uncertain. There are 14 residues in the CDR3. V was pared by 4 bases and J by 3 bases, with 10 bases between. Germline V gene data show CDR1 as LNHDA and CDR2 as SQIVND (reference sequence). For the CDR3, the DNA is TGTGCCAGTAGTAGACCAGGACTCAATCAGCCCCAGCATTTT. This encodes CASSRPGLNQPQHF.

The chain uses TRBV5-4 and TRBJ2-2; TRBD2 aligns across 7 bases. Trimming took 0 bases from V and 7 from J; bases not matched to a gene: 12. The length of the CDR3 is 17 residues. Germline-derived CDR1 and CDR2 are SGHNT and YYREEE (reference sequence). CDR3 nucleotides: TGTGCCAGCAGCTTGGCGGGGGGACTATCAAGTAACGGGGAGCTGTTTTTT. Translating gives CASSLAGGLSSNGELFF.

J is TRBJ1-2 and V is TRBV6-6, with D maybe TRBD1 (5 bases). The CDR3 is 14 amino acids. V was trimmed by 6 bases and J by 2 bases, leaving 13 bases between them. The germline CDR1 and CDR2 sequences are MNHNY and SVGAGI (reference sequence). CDR3 residues: CASSPPTENYGYTF. In nucleotides, the CDR3 is TGTGCCAGCAGCCCCCCGACAGAAAACTATGGCTACACCTTC.

J is TRBJ1-2 and V is TRBV2; D is possibly TRBD1 (5 bases). Germline CDR1 and CDR2: SNHLY and FYNNEI. The CDR3 contains 14 residues. The V and J ends lost 3 bases and 6 bases respectively, with 14 bases between them. This CDR3 is CASSDADMIDGYTF. CDR3 DNA sequence: TGTGCCAGCAGTGATGCGGACATGATCGATGGCTACACCTTC.

This chain joins TRBV7-9 and TRBJ2-2, with 9 bases fitting TRBD1. The CDR3 has 14 amino acids. V trimming: 5 bases; J trimming: 5 bases; junction bases outside the gene matches: 3. Germline lookup yields CDR1 SEHNR and CDR2 FQNEAQ (reference sequence). The CDR3: CASSRQGVTGELFF. In DNA form, the CDR3 reads TGTGCCAGCAGCCGACAGGGGGTTACCGGGGAGCTGTTTTTT.

This chain links TRBV29-1 with TRBJ2-2; possibly TRBD1 for D (6 bases). Germline V gene data show CDR1 as SQVTM and CDR2 as ANQGSEA. The CDR3 is 11 amino acids. Trimming shortened V by 7 bases and J by 6 bases, and 9 bases separated the two germline ends. CDR3 protein: CSARGSGELFF. Here the CDR3 DNA reads TGCAGCGCCAGGGGTTCCGGGGAGCTGTTTTTT.

The chain links TRBV5-1 to TRBJ2-5, with D maybe TRBD2 (6 bases). In germline, CDR1 is SGHRS, CDR2 YFSETQ. The CDR3 length is 14 residues. The ends were cut back, 0 bases at V and 5 bases at J, with 11 bases in the middle. CDR3 in amino acids: CASSLGRVSETQYF. CDR3 nucleotides: TGCGCCAGCAGCTTGGGGAGGGTTTCGGAGACCCAGTACTTC.

This clone was recorded once. J is TRBJ2-5 and V is TRBV28; 9 bases match TRBD1. The CDR3 is 16 residues long. Germline lookup yields CDR1 MDHEN and CDR2 SYDVKM. V dropped 4 bases and J dropped 10; count of bases not matched to a gene: 16. The CDR3 region is CASSYPIGTGNYDQYF. In nucleotides, the CDR3 is TGTGCCAGCAGTTACCCGATCGGGACAGGGAATTACGACCAGTACTTC.

The gene calls are TRBV30 and TRBJ1-1, with 7 bases fitting TRBD1. The CDR3 runs to 15 residues. Per germline, CDR1 GTSNPN and CDR2 SVGIG (reference sequence). V lost 1 base to trimming and J lost 5 bases; unmatched junction nucleotides: 10. CDR3 protein: CAWSDKGARGTEAFF. CDR3 nucleotides: TGTGCCTGGAGTGATAAGGGGGCGCGTGGTACTGAAGCTTTCTTT.

The V and J genes are TRBV6-5 and TRBJ1-1; weak D call: TRBD1 (6 bases). The germline V gene encodes CDR1 MNHEY and CDR2 SVGAGI. The CDR3 contains 12 residues. Trimming left V 4 bases short and J 7 bases short, with 10 bases between. The CDR3 bases are TGTGCCAGCAGTTCGCAGGGGATTGAAGCTTTCTTT. This sequence encodes CASSSQGIEAFF.

The chain couples TRBV6-5 to TRBJ2-3; 14 bases fit TRBD2. Germline V gene sequence: CDR1 MNHEY, CDR2 SVGAGI. Losses at the gene ends were 6 bases for V and 4 bases for J; bases not matched to a gene: 0. CDR3 length equals 14 residues. The CDR3 spells CASRGLAGADTQYF. In DNA form, the CDR3 reads TGTGCCAGCAGGGGACTAGCGGGAGCAGATACGCAGTATTTT.

This chain connects TRBV12-5 to TRBJ1-6; D uncertain. Trimming cost V 0 bases and J 10 bases, with 19 bases left between them. Germline CDR1 and CDR2: LGHNT and FRNRAP. The CDR3 spans 17 residues. In nucleotides, the CDR3 is TGTGCTAGTGGTTTGGTACCGTCGGGGTATTTGAACTCACCCCTCCACTTT. Translation gives CASGLVPSGYLNSPLHF.

The chain links TRBV7-8 to TRBJ2-5; 10 bases fit TRBD1. In germline, CDR1 is SGHVS, CDR2 FQNEAQ. The ends lost 6 bases at V and 5 bases at J; junction bases unmatched: 6. The CDR3 consists of 14 residues. The CDR3, as DNA: TGTGCCAGCAGTTCGGGACAGGGGCACGAGACCCAGTACTTC. Protein: CASSSGQGHETQYF.

The chain links TRBV12-5 to TRBJ1-1; tentative D call: TRBD1 (6 bases). In germline, CDR1 is LGHNT, CDR2 FRNRAP. This CDR3 contains 16 residues. The V end lost 6 bases, the J end lost 0 bases, and 17 bases lay between the germline ends. The CDR3 nucleotides read TGTGCTAGTGGGGATCCTTGGGGGCTGGTGAACACTGAAGCTTTCTTT. Protein sequence: CASGDPWGLVNTEAFF.

The chain combines TRBV4-2 with TRBJ2-5, with 12 positions matching TRBD2. Germline lookup yields CDR1 LGHNA and CDR2 YNFKEQ. This CDR3 contains 15 residues. Losses at the gene ends were 4 bases for V and 5 bases for J; bases not matched to a gene: 5. The CDR3 bases are TGTGCCAGCAGCCTGACTAGCGGGAGCCGGGAGACCCAGTACTTC. Translation gives CASSLTSGSRETQYF.

This rearrangement joins TRBV6-5 to TRBJ1-4; no firm D call. The CDR3 has 14 residues. V shed 1 base and J shed 7 bases, with 10 bases lying between them. Germline V CDR1 and CDR2: MNHEY, SVGAGI. CDR3 amino acids: CASSYLASGEKLFF. Here the CDR3 DNA reads TGTGCCAGCAGTTACTTAGCCTCGGGTGAAAAACTGTTTTTT.